This TCR beta chain was retrieved from a study of cytomegalovirus exposure and HLA in healthy donors. Study-level points and caveats: CMV serostatus was the sole immune exposure data available.

13 Jbeta primers and 60 Vbeta primers were used for the PCR. Produced via immunoSEQ multiplex PCR; TCRdb's table is partial and in-frame only. The repertoire holds about 160,000 clones, with about 80% as singletons. This clone was detected a few times. Antigen unknown. The TCR sequence derives from a middle-aged woman in good health and CMV-seronegative. Sequenced material: PBMCs.

As DNA, the CDR3 is TGTGCCAGCAGCGGGAAGCGGGAGGGCCCCGAGCAGTACTTC. Translation gives CASSGKREGPEQYF. The V gene is TRBV9, the J gene TRBJ2-7, with TRBD2 matching 10 bases. J lost 6 bases, V lost 3 bases, and 6 bases had no gene match. Germline values: CDR1 SGDLS, CDR2 YYNGEE. The CDR3 is 14 amino acids.